This T cell receptor beta chain was recorded in a study of blood T cell repertoires in COVID-19. In the original processing: From reference gene primer amplification, estimates of nucleated cell counts were derived. Assay: immunoSEQ multiplex PCR; the TCRdb copy retains only in-frame clones and omits some. V, J and clone size reflect that table, while D and trimming were determined from the DNA. The sample lists some 180,000 clones, nearly 90% occurring once. The length of the CDR3 is 15 residues. Trimming cost V 1 base and J 0 bases; bases outside gene matches: 2. Germline V gene lookup returns CDR1 LGHNA and CDR2 YSLEER.

The sample taken for sequencing was peripheral blood. The clonotype was recovered from a man between 45 and 60 years old with acute or convalescent COVID-19. The chain has TRBV4-3 and TRBJ2-5; 7 bases line up with TRBD2. The CDR3 DNA reads TGCGCCAGCAGCCAAGTGGGGGGGAACCAAGAGACCCAGTACTTC. Protein product: CASSQVGGNQETQYF.